Each of the 5 T cell receptor beta chains below was sequenced from the same sample in a study of shared clonotypes between healthy human individuals. Clones were read by immunoSEQ multiplex PCR, and TCRdb kept only the in-frame ones, dropping some. This table has about 1,500,000 clones, 95% to 97% appearing once. The sequenced material came from naive CD4+ T cells sorted from blood. As to subset: CD45RA+ positively selected. The receptors were sampled from a man aged 25 to 40 in good health.

This rearrangement joins TRBV7-2 to TRBJ2-1; D not certain. The CDR3 covers 15 residues. CDR1 SGHTA and CDR2 FQGNSA come from the germline V gene. Trimming pared 1 base from V and 2 bases from J, leaving 9 bases between. The CDR3, as DNA: TGTGCCAGCAGCTTAGAGACGCGGCCCTACAATGAGCAGTTCTTC. Amino acids: CASSLETRPYNEQFF.

This clone was found once. The rearrangement links TRBV10-3 to TRBJ2-1, with D uncertain. V was clipped by 1 base and J by 9 bases, with 13 bases between them. The length of the CDR3 is 14 residues. The V gene's germline CDR1 is ENHRY and CDR2 SYGVKD. CDR3 loop: CAISEFLWRSEQFF. The CDR3 DNA reads TGTGCCATCAGTGAGTTTTTATGGAGATCTGAGCAGTTCTTC.

The chain is built from TRBV2 and TRBJ2-7; 8 bases match TRBD1. The germline V gene encodes CDR1 SNHLY and CDR2 FYNNEI. CDR3 size: 13 residues. V was pared by 8 bases and J by 6 bases, with 9 bases of the junction left unmatched. The CDR3 spells CASGQGARAEQYF. The CDR3 coding sequence is TGTGCCAGCGGCCAGGGGGCCAGAGCCGAGCAGTACTTC.

This chain joins TRBV10-3 and TRBJ2-3; TRBD2 aligns across 7 bases. CDR3 size: 16 residues. CDR1 and CDR2 from the germline V gene are ENHRY and SYGVKD. With V trimmed by 2 bases and J by 1 base, 6 bases remained unmatched. This chain's CDR3 is CAISEAPREGTDTQYF. CDR3 nucleotide sequence: TGTGCCATCAGTGAGGCCCCCCGGGAGGGCACAGATACGCAGTATTTT.

The chain joins TRBV5-5 to TRBJ2-2; weak D call: TRBD2 (6 bases). The germline V gene has CDR1 SGHKS and CDR2 YYEKEE (reference sequence). This CDR3 comprises 14 residues. Trimming shortened V by 4 bases and J by 6 bases, and 13 bases separated the two germline ends. CDR3 nucleotide sequence: TGTGCCAGCAGCATGGGACTTTTTTCCGGGGAGCTGTTTTTT. Amino acid sequence: CASSMGLFSGELFF.